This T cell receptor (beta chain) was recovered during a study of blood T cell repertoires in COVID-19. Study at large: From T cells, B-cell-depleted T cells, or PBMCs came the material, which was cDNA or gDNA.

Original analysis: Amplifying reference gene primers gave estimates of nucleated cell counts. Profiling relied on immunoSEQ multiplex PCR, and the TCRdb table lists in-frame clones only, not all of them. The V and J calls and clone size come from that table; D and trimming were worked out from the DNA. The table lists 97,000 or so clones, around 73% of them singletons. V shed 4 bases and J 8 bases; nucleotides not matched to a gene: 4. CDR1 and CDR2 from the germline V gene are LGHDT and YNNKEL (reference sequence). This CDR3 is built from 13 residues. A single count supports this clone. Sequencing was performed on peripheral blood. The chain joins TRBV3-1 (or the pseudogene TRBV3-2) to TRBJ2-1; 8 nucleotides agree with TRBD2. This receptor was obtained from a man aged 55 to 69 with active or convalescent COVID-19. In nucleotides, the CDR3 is TGTGCCAGCAGCCCCGGGAGGGGAGATGAGCAGTTCTTC. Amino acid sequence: CASSPGRGDEQFF.